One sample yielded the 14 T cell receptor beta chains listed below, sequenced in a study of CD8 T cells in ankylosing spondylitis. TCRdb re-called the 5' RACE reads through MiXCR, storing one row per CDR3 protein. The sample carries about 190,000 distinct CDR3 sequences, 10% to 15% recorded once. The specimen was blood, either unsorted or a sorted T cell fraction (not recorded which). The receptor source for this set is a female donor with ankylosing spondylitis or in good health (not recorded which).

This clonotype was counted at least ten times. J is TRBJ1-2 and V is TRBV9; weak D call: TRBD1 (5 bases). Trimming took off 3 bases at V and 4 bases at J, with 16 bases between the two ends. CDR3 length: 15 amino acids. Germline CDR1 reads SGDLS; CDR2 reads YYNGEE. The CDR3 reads CASSAGGGNPYGYTF. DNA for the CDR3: TGTGCCAGCAGCGCCGGGGGGGGGAATCCCTATGGCTACACCTTC.

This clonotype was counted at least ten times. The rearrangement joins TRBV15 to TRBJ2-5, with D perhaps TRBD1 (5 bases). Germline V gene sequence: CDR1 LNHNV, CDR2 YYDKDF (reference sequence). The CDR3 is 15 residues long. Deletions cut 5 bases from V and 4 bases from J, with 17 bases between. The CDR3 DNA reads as TGTGCCACCAGCCCCTCTAGGGGTTGGGGAGAGACCCAGTACTTC. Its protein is CATSPSRGWGETQYF. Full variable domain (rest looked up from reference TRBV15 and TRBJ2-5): DAMVIQNPRYQVTQFGKPVTLSCSQTLNHNVMYWYQQKSSQAPKLLFHYYDKDFNNEADTPDNFQSRRPNTSFCFLDIRSPGLGDTAMYLCATSPSRGWGETQYFGPGTRLLVL.

The CDR3 region has the DNA TGTGCCAGCAGCCCCTCTGAGGGCCCCGGGGAGCTGTTTTTT. Translating it yields CASSPSEGPGELFF. V gene TRBV7-6 combines with J gene TRBJ2-2, with D tentatively TRBD2 (5 bases). Germline CDR1 is SGHVS and CDR2 is FNYEAQ. Deletions cut 5 bases from V and 6 bases from J, with 13 bases between. This CDR3 spans 14 amino acids.

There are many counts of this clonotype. CDR3 sequence reads: CATSDLPNIYGYTF. In nucleotides, the CDR3 is TGTGCCACCAGCGACCTACCCAACATCTATGGCTACACCTTC. The chain uses TRBV15 and TRBJ1-2; D unclear. This CDR3 has 14 residues. Germline CDR1 LNHNV, CDR2 YYDKDF (reference sequence). V lost 5 bases, J lost 4 bases, and 14 bases lay in between.

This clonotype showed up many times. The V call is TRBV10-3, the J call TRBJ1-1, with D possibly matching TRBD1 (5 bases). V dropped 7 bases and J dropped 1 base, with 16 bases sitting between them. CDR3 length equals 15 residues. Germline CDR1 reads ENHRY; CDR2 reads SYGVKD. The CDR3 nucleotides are TGTGCCATCATCGAGCCGGCGGGACCGAACACTGAAGCTTTCTTT. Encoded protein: CAIIEPAGPNTEAFF.

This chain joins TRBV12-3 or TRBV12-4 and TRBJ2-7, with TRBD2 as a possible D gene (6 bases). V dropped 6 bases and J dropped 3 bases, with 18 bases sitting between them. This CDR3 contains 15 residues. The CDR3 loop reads CASSPRRGDSYEQYF. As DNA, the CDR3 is TGTGCCAGCAGCCCCAGGCGCGGGGATAGCTACGAGCAGTACTTC.

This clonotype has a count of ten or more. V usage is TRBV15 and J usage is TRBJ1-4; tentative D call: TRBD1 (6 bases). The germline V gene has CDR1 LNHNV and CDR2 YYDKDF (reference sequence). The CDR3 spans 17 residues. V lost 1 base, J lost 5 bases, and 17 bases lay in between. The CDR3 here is CATSRGLRTDSNEKLFF. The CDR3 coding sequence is TGTGCCACCAGCAGAGGCCTTAGGACAGACTCCAATGAAAAACTGTTTTTT.

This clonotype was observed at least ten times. DNA for the CDR3: TGTGCCAGCCTCAGTGGGGGGGCGAGCTCCTACAATGAGCAGTTCTTC. This encodes CASLSGGASSYNEQFF. The V and J genes are TRBV6-2 or TRBV6-3 and TRBJ2-1; tentatively, D is TRBD2 (7 bases). Germline-derived CDR1 and CDR2 are MNHEY and SVGEGT. The CDR3 has 16 amino acids. V gave up 8 bases and J gave up 0 bases, with 17 bases separating them.

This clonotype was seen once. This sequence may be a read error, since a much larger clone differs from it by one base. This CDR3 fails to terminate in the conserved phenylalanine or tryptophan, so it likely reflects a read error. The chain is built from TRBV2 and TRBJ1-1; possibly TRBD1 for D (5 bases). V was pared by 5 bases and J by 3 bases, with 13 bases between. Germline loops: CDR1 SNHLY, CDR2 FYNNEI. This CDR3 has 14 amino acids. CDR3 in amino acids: CASSSRAGDTEAFL. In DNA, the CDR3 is TGTGCCAGCAGTTCCAGAGCGGGGGACACTGAAGCTTTCCTT.

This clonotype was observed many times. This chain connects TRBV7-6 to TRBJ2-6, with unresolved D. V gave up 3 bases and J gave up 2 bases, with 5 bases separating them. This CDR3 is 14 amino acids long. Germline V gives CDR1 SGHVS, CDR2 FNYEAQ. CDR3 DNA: TGTGCCAGCAGCTTGGCTACTGGGGCCAACGTCCTGACTTTC. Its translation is CASSLATGANVLTF.

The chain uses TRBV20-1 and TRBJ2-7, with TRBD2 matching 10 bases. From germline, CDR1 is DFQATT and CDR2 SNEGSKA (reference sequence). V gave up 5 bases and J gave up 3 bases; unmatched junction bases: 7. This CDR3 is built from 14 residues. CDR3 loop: CSAQRTSGIYEQYF. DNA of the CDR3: TGCAGTGCTCAGAGGACTAGCGGAATCTACGAGCAGTACTTC.

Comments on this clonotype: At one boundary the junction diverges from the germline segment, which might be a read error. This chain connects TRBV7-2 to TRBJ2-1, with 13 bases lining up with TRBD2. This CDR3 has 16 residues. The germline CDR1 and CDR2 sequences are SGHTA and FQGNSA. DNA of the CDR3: TGTGCCAGCAGCTTAGGGGGGACTAGCGGGGACAATGAGCGGTTCTTC. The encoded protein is CASSLGGTSGDNERFF.

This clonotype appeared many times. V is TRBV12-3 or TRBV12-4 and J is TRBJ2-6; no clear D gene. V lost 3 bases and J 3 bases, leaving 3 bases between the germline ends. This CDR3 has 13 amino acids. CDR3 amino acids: CASSFVGANVLTF. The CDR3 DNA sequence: TGTGCCAGCAGTTTTGTTGGGGCCAACGTCCTGACTTTC.

Here the CDR3 reads CASRRQGATEAFF. CDR3 in DNA: TGTGCCAGCCGTCGACAGGGGGCCACTGAAGCTTTCTTT. This chain uses TRBV4-2 with TRBJ1-1; 10 bases are shared with TRBD1. Per germline, CDR1 LGHNA and CDR2 YNFKEQ. The CDR3 covers 13 residues. V shed 8 bases and J 4 bases; nucleotides not matched to a gene: 4.